This T cell receptor beta chain was profiled in a study of vaccination effects on CD4 cells after COVID-19. Notes on the study in general: Late post-vaccination samples showed marked contraction of infection- and vaccine-induced clones.

The data were produced by immunoSEQ multiplex PCR, yet TCRdb's version contains in-frame clones alone and is incomplete. The sample includes 45,000 to 60,000 clones, roughly 76% of them seen just once. A roughly ten-day culture period preceded the isolation of CD4+ T cells. This CDR3 comprises 15 residues. Germline V CDR1 and CDR2: MGHDK, SYGVNS. V was trimmed by 1 base and J by 0 bases, leaving 9 bases between them. In regard to this clone: Its antigen is undetermined.

The gene calls are TRBV25-1 and TRBJ1-1; D not resolved. The sequenced sample was CD4+ T cells from PBMCs cultured without peptide, obtained before COVID-19 vaccination. This TCR came from a human donor who had a prior SARS-CoV-2 infection. The CDR3, as DNA: TGTGCCAGCAGTGAATCGGTACATCTGAACACTGAAGCTTTCTTT. Its translation is CASSESVHLNTEAFF.